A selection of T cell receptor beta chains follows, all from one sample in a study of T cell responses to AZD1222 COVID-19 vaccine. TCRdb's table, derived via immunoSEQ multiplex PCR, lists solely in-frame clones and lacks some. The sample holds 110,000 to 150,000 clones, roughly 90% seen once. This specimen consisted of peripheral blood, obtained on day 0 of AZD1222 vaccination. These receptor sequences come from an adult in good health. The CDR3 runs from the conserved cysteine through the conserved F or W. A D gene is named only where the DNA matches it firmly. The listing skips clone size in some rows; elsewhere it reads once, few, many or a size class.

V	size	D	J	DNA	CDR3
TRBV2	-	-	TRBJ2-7	TGTGCCAGCACCCCGAGGTCGGGCGAGCAGTACTTC	CASTPRSGEQYF
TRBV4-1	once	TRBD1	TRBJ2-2	TGCGCCAGCAGCGCCAGGGGGCGAGACACCGGGGAGCTGTTTTTT	CASSARGRDTGELFF
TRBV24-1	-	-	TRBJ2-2	TGTGCCACCAGTGATTCCGAGCGGGAGCTGTTTTTT	CATSDSERELFF
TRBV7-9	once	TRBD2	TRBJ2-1	TGTGCCAGCAGCGTAGCGGGCCTCTACAATGAGCAGTTCTTC	CASSVAGLYNEQFF
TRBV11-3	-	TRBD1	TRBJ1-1	TGTGCCAGCACCAAGACAGGGGGTACTGAAGCTTTCTTT	CASTKTGGTEAFF
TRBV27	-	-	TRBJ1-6	TGTGCCAGCAGGGACACACCCTATAATTCACCCCTCCACTTT	CASRDTPYNSPLHF
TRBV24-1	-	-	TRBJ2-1	TGTGCCACCAGTCGAACGGATCCCTACAATGAGCAGTTCTTC	CATSRTDPYNEQFF
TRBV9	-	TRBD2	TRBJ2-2	TGTGCCAGCAGCGTAGCCGGGACTATTAACACCGGGGAGCTGTTTTTT	CASSVAGTINTGELFF
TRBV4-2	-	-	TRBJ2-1	TGTGCCAGCAGCCAAGGGAGAGGGACCGGGAATGAGCAGTTCTTC	CASSQGRGTGNEQFF
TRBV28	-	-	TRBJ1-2	TGTGCCAGCAGCCCCGGCAGATACTATGGCTACACCTTC	CASSPGRYYGYTF
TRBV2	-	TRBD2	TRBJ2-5	TGTGCCAGCCGGGGGGACCAAGAGACCCAGTACTTC	CASRGDQETQYF
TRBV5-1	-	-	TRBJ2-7	TGCGCCAGCAGCTTGGACAGACGAGAGCAGTACTTC	CASSLDRREQYF
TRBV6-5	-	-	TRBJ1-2	TGTGCCAGCAGCAGGGACGGGAACTATGGCTACACCTTC	CASSRDGNYGYTF
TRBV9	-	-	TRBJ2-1	TGTGCCAGCAGCCTGTGGGGATCCAATGAGCAGTTCTTC	CASSLWGSNEQFF
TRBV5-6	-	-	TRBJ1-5	TGTGCCAGCAGCTTGAGTTTAAGTAATCAGCCCCAGCATTTT	CASSLSLSNQPQHF
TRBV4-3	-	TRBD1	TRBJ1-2	TGCGCCAGCAGTTACGGAAGGGGGCCATACGACGGCTACACCTTC	CASSYGRGPYDGYTF
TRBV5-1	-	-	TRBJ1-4	TGCGCCAGCAGCTTGGCAGGGAGGGAGGAAAAACTGTTTTTT	CASSLAGREEKLFF
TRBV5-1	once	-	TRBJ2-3	TGCGCCAGCAGCGGGCGGACTAACACAGATACGCAGTATTTT	CASSGRTNTDTQYF
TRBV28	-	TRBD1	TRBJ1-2	TGTGCCAGCAGTCGACAGGGAGAGGGCTACACCTTC	CASSRQGEGYTF
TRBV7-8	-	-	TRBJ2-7	TGTGCCAGCAGCACCGAGGGTAATCCATCCTACGAGCAGTACTTC	CASSTEGNPSYEQYF
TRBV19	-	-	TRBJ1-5	TGTGCCAGTAGTATGACCTGGCTAGAGGCCAATCAGCCCCAGCATTTT	CASSMTWLEANQPQHF
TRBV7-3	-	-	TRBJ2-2	TGTGCCAGCAGCCGACTGGGGGCAGGGGAGACCGGGGAGCTGTTTTTT	CASSRLGAGETGELFF
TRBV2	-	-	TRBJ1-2	TGTGCCAGCAGTGAATCCCGGACGGAGTATGGCTACACCTTC	CASSESRTEYGYTF